Sequencing of this TCR beta chain was carried out in a study of monozygotic twins with inflammatory bowel disease. Study results and caveats: Healthy twins shared more clonotypes with others than IBD patients, most markedly active ones.

Note on this clonotype: Its specificity is unknown.

After skipping T cell sorting, the authors isolated total RNA from whole blood. CDR1 and CDR2 from the germline V gene are SNHLY and FYNNEI. This CDR3 is 15 amino acids long. Around 3.5 ug of total RNA went into each TCR library. TCRdb reanalyzed the 5' RACE reads and collapses them to one entry per CDR3 protein, without DNA. The repertoire table contains 200,000 to 250,000 distinct CDR3 sequences. The chain has TRBV2 and TRBJ2-6. Sequenced: blood. This sequence was found in a human donor with ulcerative colitis or Crohn's disease, or a healthy co-twin of an affected twin (not recorded which). The CDR3 sequence: CASSDRSSGANVLTF.